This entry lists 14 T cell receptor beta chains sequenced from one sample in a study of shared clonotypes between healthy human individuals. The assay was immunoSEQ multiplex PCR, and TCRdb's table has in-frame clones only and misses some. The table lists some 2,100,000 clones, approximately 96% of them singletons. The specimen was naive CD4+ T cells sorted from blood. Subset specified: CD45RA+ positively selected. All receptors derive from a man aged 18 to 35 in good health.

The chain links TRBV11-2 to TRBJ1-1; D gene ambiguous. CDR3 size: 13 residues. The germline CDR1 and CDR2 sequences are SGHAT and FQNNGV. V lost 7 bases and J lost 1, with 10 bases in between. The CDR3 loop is CASTVWANTEAFF. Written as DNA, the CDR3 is TGTGCCAGCACCGTGTGGGCGAACACTGAAGCTTTCTTT.

CDR3 protein: CASSFRLGIPNEQFF. CDR3 nucleotide sequence: TGTGCCAGCAGTTTTAGACTAGGGATACCTAATGAGCAGTTCTTC. The chain is built from TRBV28 and TRBJ2-1; the D gene is possibly TRBD2 (6 bases). There are 15 residues in the CDR3. V lost 3 bases to trimming and J lost 7 bases, with 16 bases between them. Germline values: CDR1 MDHEN, CDR2 SYDVKM. Full variable domain (remainder filled in from reference TRBV28 and TRBJ2-1): DVKVTQSSRYLVKRTGEKVFLECVQDMDHENMFWYRQDPGLGLRLIYFSYDVKMKEKGDIPEGYSVSREKKERFSLILESASTNQTSMYLCASSFRLGIPNEQFFGPGTRLTVL.

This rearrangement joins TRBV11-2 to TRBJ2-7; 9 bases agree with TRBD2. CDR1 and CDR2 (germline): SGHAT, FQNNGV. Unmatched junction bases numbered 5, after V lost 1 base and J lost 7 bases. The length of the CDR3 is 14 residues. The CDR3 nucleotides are TGTGCCAGCAGCTTAGCCCGGCTAGCGGGGGAGCAGTACTTC. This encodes CASSLARLAGEQYF.

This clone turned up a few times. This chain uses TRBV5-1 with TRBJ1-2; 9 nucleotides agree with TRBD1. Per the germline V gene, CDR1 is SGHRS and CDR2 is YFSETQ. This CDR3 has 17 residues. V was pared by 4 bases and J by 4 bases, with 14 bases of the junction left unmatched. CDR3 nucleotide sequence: TGCGCCAGCAGCGCCGGGACAGGGCACGGATTTCGCTATGGCTACACCTTC. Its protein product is CASSAGTGHGFRYGYTF.

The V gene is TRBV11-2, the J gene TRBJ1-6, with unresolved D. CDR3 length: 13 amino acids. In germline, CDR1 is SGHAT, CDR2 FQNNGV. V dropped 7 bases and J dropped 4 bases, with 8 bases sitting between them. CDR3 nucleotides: TGTGCCAGCACCACCGAATATAATTCACCCCTCCACTTT. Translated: CASTTEYNSPLHF.

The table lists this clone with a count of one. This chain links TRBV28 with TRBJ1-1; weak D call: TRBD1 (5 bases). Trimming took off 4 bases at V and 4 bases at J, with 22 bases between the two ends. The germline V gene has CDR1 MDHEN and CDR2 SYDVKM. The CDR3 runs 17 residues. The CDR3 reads CASSWGDKGLRGTEAFF. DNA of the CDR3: TGTGCCAGCAGTTGGGGTGATAAGGGACTCCGAGGCACTGAAGCTTTCTTT.

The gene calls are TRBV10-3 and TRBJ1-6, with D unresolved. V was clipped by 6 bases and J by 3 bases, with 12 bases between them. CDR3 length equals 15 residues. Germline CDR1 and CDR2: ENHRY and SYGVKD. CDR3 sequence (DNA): TGTGCCATCAGCTCGACTGAGATCTATAATTCACCCCTCCACTTT. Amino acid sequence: CAISSTEIYNSPLHF.

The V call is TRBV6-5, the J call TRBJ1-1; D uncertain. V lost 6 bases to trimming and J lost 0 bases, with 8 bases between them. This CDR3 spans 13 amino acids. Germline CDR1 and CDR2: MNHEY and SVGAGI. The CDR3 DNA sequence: TGTGCCAGCAGGCTCCGAATGAACACTGAAGCTTTCTTT. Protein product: CASRLRMNTEAFF.

The CDR3 loop reads CATRQGSNQPQHF. The CDR3 coding sequence is TGTGCCACCCGACAGGGTAGCAATCAGCCCCAGCATTTT. The J gene is TRBJ1-5, the V gene TRBV6-6; 7 nucleotides align to TRBD1. CDR1 and CDR2 from the germline V gene are MNHNY and SVGAGI (reference sequence). The J segment lost 0 bases and the V segment lost 10 bases, leaving 3 bases of the junction unmatched. The CDR3 consists of 13 residues.

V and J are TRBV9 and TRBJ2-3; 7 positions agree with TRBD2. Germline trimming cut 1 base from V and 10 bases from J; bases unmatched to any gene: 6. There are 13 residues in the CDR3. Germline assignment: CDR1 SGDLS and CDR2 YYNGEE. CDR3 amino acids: CASSVSAGEAQYF. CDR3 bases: TGTGCCAGCAGCGTATCGGCGGGGGAGGCGCAGTATTTT. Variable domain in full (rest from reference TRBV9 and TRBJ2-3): DSGVTQTPKHLITATGQRVTLRCSPRSGDLSVYWYQQSLDQGLQFLIQYYNGEERAKGNILERFSAQQFPDLHSELNLSSLELGDSALYFCASSVSAGEAQYFGPGTRLTVL.

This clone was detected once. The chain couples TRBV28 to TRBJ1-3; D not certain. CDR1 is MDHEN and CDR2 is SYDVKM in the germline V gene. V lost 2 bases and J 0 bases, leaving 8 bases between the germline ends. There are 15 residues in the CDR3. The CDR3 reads CASSLGQHSGNTIYF. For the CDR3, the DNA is TGTGCCAGCAGTTTAGGGCAGCACTCTGGAAACACCATATATTTT. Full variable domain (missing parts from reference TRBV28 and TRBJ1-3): DVKVTQSSRYLVKRTGEKVFLECVQDMDHENMFWYRQDPGLGLRLIYFSYDVKMKEKGDIPEGYSVSREKKERFSLILESASTNQTSMYLCASSLGQHSGNTIYFGEGSWLTVV.

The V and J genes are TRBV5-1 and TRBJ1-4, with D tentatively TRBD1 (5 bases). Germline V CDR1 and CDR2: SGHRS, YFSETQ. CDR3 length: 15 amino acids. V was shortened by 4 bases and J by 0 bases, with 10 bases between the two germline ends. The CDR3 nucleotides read TGCGCCAGCAGCGCGTCGGGGGCAACTAATGAAAAACTGTTTTTT. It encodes CASSASGATNEKLFF.

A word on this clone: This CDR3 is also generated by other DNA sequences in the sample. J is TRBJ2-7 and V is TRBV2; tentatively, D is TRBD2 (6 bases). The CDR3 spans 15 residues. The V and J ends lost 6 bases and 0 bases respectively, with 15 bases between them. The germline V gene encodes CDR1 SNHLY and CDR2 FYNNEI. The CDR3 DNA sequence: TGTGCCAGCAGCGTGGGGCGGGGAAGCTCCTACGAGCAGTACTTC. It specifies CASSVGRGSSYEQYF.

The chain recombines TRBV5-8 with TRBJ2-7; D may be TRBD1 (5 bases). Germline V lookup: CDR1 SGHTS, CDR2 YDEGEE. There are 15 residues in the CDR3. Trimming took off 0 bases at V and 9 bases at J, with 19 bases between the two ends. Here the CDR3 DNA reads TGTGCCAGCAGCTTGGGGCTGTCAGGGCATACAGGGCAGTACTTC. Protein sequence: CASSLGLSGHTGQYF.